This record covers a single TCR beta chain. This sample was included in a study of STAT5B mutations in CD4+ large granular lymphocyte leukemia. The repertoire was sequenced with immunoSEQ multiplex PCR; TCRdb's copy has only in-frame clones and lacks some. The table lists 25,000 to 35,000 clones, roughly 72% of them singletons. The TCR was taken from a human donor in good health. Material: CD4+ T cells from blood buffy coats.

CDR3 nucleotide sequence: TGTGCCGCCGGGACTAGCGGGGGGGCACGGGAGCAGTTCTTC. It translates to CAAGTSGGAREQFF. This chain joins TRBV10-3 and TRBJ2-1; 16 bases map to TRBD2. Germline trimming cut 11 bases from V and 10 bases from J; bases unmatched to any gene: 8. Per the germline V gene, CDR1 is ENHRY and CDR2 is SYGVKD. There are 14 residues in the CDR3.